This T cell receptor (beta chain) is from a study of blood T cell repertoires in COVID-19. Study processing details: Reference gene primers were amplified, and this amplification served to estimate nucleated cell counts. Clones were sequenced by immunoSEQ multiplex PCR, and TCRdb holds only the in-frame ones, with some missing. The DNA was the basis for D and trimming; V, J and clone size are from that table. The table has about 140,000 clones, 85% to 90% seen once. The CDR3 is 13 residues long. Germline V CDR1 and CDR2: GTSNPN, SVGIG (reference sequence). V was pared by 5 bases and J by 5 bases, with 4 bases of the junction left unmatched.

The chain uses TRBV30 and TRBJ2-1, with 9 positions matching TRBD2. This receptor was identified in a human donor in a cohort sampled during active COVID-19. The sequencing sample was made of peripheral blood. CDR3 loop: CAWQRGANNEQFF. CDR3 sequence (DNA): TGTGCCTGGCAGCGGGGGGCCAACAATGAGCAGTTCTTC. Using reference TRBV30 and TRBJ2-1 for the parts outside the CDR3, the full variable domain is SQTIHQWPATLVQPVGSPLSLECTVEGTSNPNLYWYRQAAGRGLQLLFYSVGIGQISSEVPQNLSASRPQDRQFILSSKKLLLSDSGFYLCAWQRGANNEQFFGPGTRLTVL.